Listed here is a single T cell receptor (beta chain). Antigen specificity is unknown. Per the germline V gene, CDR1 is SGHTA and CDR2 is FQGNSA. The CDR3 contains 16 residues. J was trimmed by 2 bases and V by 2 bases; bases with no gene match: 5. These data belong to a study of graft-versus-host responses after intestinal transplantation. Study at large: Each transplant was multivisceral, liver-intestinal, or isolated intestinal. Whole-study findings and limits: The authors found GvH clones in recipient marrow, some appearing first in ileum or blood.

This table comes from immunoSEQ multiplex PCR, and its TCRdb copy is limited to in-frame clones, with some not included. The data show about 36,000 clones, around 94% seen once. The TCR was taken from a human donor who was the organ donor for an intestinal transplant. The chain has TRBV7-2 and TRBJ2-3; the match to TRBD2 covers 9 bases. Sequenced material: unstimulated CD4+ T cells sorted from spleen or lymph node cells, taken before transplant. The CDR3 region has the DNA TGTGCCAGCAGCTTATGGGCTAGCGGGGACACAGATACGCAGTATTTT. This gives the protein CASSLWASGDTDTQYF.